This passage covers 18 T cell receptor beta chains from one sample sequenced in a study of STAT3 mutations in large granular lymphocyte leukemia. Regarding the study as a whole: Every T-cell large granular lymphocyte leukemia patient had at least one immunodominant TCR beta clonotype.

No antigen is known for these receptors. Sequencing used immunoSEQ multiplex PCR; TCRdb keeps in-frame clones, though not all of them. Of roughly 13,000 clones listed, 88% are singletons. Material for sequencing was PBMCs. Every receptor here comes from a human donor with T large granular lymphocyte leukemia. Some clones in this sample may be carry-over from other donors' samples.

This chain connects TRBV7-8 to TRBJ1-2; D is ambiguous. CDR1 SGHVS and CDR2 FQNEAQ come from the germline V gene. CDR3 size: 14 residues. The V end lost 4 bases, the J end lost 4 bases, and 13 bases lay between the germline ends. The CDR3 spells CASSSVVQFYGYTF. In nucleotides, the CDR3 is TGTGCCAGCAGCTCAGTCGTCCAGTTCTATGGCTACACCTTC.

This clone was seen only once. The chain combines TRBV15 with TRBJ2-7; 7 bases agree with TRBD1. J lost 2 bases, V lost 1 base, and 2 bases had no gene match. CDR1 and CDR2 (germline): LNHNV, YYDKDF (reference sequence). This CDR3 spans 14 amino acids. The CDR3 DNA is TGTGCCACCAGCAGAGCGGGACAGACCTACGAGCAGTACGTC. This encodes CATSRAGQTYEQYV.

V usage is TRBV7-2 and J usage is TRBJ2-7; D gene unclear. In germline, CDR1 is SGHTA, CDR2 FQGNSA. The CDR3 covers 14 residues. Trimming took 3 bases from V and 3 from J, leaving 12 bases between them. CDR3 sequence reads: CASSFTPENYEQYF. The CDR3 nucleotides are TGTGCCAGCAGCTTCACCCCTGAAAACTACGAGCAGTACTTC.

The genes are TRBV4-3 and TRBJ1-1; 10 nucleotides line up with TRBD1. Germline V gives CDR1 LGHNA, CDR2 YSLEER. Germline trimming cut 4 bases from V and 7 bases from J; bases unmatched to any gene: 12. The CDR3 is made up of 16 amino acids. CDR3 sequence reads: CASSPTGDRGENEAFF. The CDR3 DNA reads TGCGCCAGCAGCCCCACCGGGGACAGGGGCGAAAATGAAGCTTTCTTT.

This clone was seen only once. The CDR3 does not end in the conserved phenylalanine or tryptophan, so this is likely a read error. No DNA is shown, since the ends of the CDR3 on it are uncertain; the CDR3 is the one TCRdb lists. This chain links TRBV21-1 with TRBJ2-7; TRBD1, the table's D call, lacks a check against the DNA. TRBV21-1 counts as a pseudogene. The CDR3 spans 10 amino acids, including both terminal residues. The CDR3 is CASSSRDRVA.

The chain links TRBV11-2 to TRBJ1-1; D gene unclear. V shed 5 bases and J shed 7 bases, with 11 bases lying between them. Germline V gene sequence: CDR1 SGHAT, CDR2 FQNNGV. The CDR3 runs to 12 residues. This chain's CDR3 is CASSQVWGEAFF. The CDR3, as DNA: TGTGCCAGCAGCCAGGTTTGGGGTGAAGCTTTCTTT.

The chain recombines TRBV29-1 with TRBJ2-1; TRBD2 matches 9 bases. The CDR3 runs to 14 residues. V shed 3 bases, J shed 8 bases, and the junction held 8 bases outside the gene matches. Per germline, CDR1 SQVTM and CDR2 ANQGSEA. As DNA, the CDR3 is TGCAGCGTTGATAGTTTTTTAGCGGGAGATGAGCAGTTCTTC. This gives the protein CSVDSFLAGDEQFF.

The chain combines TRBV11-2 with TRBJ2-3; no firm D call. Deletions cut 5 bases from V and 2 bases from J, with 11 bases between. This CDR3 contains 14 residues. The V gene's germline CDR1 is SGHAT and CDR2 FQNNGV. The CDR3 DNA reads TGTGCCAGCAGCCCCCAGCCCTTCACAGATACGCAGTATTTT. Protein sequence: CASSPQPFTDTQYF.

The CDR3 protein is CASSLDTANYGYTF. CDR3 in DNA: TGTGCCAGCAGCTTGGACACCGCCAACTATGGCTACACCTTC. This rearrangement joins TRBV5-4 to TRBJ1-2, with D unclear. V gave up 0 bases and J gave up 2 bases, with 8 bases separating them. The CDR3 has 14 residues. Germline values: CDR1 SGHNT, CDR2 YYREEE (reference sequence).

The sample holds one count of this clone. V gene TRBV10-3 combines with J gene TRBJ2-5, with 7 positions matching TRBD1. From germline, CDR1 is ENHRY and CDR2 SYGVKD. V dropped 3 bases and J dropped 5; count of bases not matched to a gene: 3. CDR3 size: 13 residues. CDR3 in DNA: TGTGCCATCAGTGAAGGGGGCGAGGAGACCCAGTACTTC. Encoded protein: CAISEGGEETQYF.

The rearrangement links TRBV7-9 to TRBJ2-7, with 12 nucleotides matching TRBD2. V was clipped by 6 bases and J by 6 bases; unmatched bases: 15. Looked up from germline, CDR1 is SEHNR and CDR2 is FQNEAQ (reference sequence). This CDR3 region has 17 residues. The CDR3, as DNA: TGTGCCAGCAGTCCCCCTAGCGGGAGGGCCAAGGAAGGCGAGCAGTACTTC. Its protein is CASSPPSGRAKEGEQYF.

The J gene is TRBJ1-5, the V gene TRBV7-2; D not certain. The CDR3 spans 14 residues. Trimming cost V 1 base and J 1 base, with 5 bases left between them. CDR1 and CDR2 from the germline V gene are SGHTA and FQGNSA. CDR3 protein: CASSLVGSNQPQHF. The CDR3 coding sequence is TGTGCCAGCAGCTTAGTCGGCAGCAATCAGCCCCAGCATTTT.

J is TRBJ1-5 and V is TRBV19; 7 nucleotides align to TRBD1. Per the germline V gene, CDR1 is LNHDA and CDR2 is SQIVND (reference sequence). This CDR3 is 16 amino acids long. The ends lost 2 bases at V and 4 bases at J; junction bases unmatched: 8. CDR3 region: CASSISGPGGNQPQHF. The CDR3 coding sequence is TGTGCCAGTAGTATAAGCGGCCCAGGGGGGAATCAGCCCCAGCATTTT. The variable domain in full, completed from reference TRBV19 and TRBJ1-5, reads DGGITQSPKYLFRKEGQNVTLSCEQNLNHDAMYWYRQDPGQGLRLIYYSQIVNDFQKGDIAEGYSVSREKKESFPLTVTSAQKNPTAFYLCASSISGPGGNQPQHFGDGTRLSIL.

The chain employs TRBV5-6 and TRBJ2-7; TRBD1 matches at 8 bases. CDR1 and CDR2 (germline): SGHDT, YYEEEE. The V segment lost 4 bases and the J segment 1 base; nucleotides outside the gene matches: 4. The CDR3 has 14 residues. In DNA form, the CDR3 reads TGTGCCAGCAGCAAGGACAGGGATTCCTACGAGCAGTACTTC. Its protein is CASSKDRDSYEQYF.

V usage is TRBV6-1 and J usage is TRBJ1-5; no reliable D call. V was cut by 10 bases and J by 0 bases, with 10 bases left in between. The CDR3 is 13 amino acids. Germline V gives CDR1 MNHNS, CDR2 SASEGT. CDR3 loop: CANGIHSNQPQHF. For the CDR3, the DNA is TGTGCCAACGGGATCCATAGCAATCAGCCCCAGCATTTT.

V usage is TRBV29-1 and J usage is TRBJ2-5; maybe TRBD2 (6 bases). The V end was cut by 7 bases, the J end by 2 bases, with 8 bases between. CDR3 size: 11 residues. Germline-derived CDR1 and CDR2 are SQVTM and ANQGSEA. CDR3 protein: CSGGTQETQYF. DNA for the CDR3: TGCAGCGGAGGGACTCAAGAGACCCAGTACTTC.

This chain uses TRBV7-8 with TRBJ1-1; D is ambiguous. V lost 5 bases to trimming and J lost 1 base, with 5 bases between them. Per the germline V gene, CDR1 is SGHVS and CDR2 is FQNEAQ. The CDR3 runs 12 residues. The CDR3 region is CASSPSNTEAFF. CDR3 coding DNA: TGTGCCAGCAGCCCCTCGAACACTGAAGCTTTCTTT.

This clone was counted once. CDR3: CASSLRTSGSYEQYF. In DNA, the CDR3 is TGTGCCAGCAGTCTACGGACTAGCGGGTCCTACGAGCAGTACTTC. The V call is TRBV28, the J call TRBJ2-7; TRBD2 aligns across 11 bases. The junction had 4 bases not matched to a gene; V was cut back by 5 bases and J by 1 base. The CDR3 has 15 residues. Germline assignment: CDR1 MDHEN and CDR2 SYDVKM.